This TCR beta chain was found in a study of T cell responses to AZD1222 COVID-19 vaccine. Study observations and caveats: The span of vaccine-associated CD4 TCRs extended across spike, with dominance at 160-218 and 743-854. Baseline serology detected seropositivity in only six or seven AZD1222 recipients. Within unmutated variant regions lay the reported targets of nearly half of spike-specific TCRs.

Germline-derived CDR1 and CDR2 are MNHEY and SVGAGI. V was clipped by 2 bases and J by 5 bases, with 13 bases between them. CDR3 length equals 14 residues. Pooled samples include second doses given at about 4 or 12 weeks. In regard to this clone: Its target is not known.

Sequenced by immunoSEQ multiplex PCR; TCRdb stores in-frame clones only, minus some. The repertoire consists of some 200,000 clones, with approximately 90% occurring once and the leading ten covering 25% to 30%. The genes are TRBV6-5 and TRBJ2-7; D may be TRBD1 or TRBD2 (5 bases each). This sequence originates from an adult who received the AZD1222 COVID-19 vaccine. The specimen was peripheral blood, collected 28 days after the second AZD1222 dose. The CDR3 bases are TGTGCCAGCAGTTACGGGACCCTTGAGAACGAGCAGTACTTC. It yields the protein CASSYGTLENEQYF.